This T cell receptor beta chain was identified in a study of T cells in Graves' hyperthyroidism and ophthalmopathy. CDR1 ENHRY and CDR2 SYGVKD come from the germline V gene. The CDR3 length is 14 residues. V was cut by 0 bases and J by 1 base, with 6 bases left in between. TCR beta CDR3 region amplification was performed from RNA transcripts. Primed by the HTBI set, a first-round RT-PCR was run on the TCR CDR3. MiXCR was run by TCRdb on the multiplex PCR reads, yielding one entry per CDR3 protein. In the table there are under 300,000 distinct CDR3 sequences, less than 30% of which are singletons. This clonotype has ten or more counts. What it binds is unknown. Findings and limits, study-wide: Expanded thyroid clonotypes (above 0.001) were mostly also found in blood. Ophthalmopathy and stable hyperthyroidism were told apart by a 13 V-J model.

The chain combines TRBV10-3 with TRBJ1-2; D not certain. The sequence was obtained from a man aged 35 to 55 with Graves' hyperthyroidism that later progressed to Graves' ophthalmopathy. The sequencing input was blood. CDR3 DNA: TGTGCCATCAGTGAGTCGTACAGTAACTATGGCTACACCTTC. Encoded protein: CAISESYSNYGYTF.